There are a few counts of the clone carrying this T cell receptor beta chain. Its antigen is unknown. The Oncomine TCR Beta short-read assay was applied to DNA of cultured CD4+ T cells. MiXCR, applied by TCRdb to the PCR reads, yields one record per CDR3 protein. The table shows roughly 6,800 distinct CDR3 sequences, with roughly 30% occurring only once. This record comes from a study of vaccination and CD4 T cells after COVID-19. Study-wide context: Either a CEFX pool, an HIV-1 Nef pool, or no peptide was added to control cultures.

Treatment given: 10-day PBMC culture with coronavirus spike peptide pools or control peptides (ViraFEST assay). Collection of the unexposed donor's CD4+ T cells took place before the COVID-19 pandemic (2011-2018). ViraFEST used peptide pools to expand antigen-specific T cells and subsequently sequenced their TCRs. Study findings and constraints: Median SARS-CoV-2-reactive clonotype numbers went up from approximately 21 to 38, but not significantly.

CDR1 and CDR2 from the germline V gene are MNHNS and SASEGT. Trimming cost V 7 bases and J 0 bases; bases outside gene matches: 10. The CDR3 has 16 amino acids. The genes are TRBV6-1 and TRBJ2-5; 8 nucleotides match TRBD2. This TCR derives from a human donor in good health. What was sequenced was CD4+ T cells from blood, cultured in vitro. In DNA, the CDR3 is TGTGCCAGCAATGAGGGACTAGTTAGGTACCAAGAGACCCAGTACTTC. It codes for CASNEGLVRYQETQYF.